The clone carrying this T cell receptor (beta chain) was counted ten times or more. Compared with germline, one end of the junction differs, possibly owing to a read error. Per germline, CDR1 MNHEY and CDR2 SVGEGT. The CDR3 has 12 amino acids. This sample was included in a study of response to subunit inactivated influenza vaccine. TCRdb ran MiXCR on the RT-PCR reads and lists one entry per CDR3 protein. The data show about 570,000 distinct CDR3 sequences, with 10% to 12% seen just once and 9.5% to 11% held by the top ten. These data are also associated with another study on T cells expressing NK-cell markers. That source reports: Generation of TCR beta cDNA was performed by 5'RACE template switching incorporating UMIs. The study found these clonotypes also leading the CD3+CD56-NKG2C+ fraction in a few donors.

This clonotype was sampled from a man aged 45-65 years who received an inactivated influenza vaccine. Source: PBMCs from blood, taken on the day of vaccination. The chain combines TRBV6-2 or TRBV6-3 with TRBJ2-3; the match to TRBD2 covers 10 bases. For the CDR3, the DNA is TGTGCCAGCAGAATTAGCGGGGGGATCTCGAATTTT. Its protein is CASRISGGISNF.